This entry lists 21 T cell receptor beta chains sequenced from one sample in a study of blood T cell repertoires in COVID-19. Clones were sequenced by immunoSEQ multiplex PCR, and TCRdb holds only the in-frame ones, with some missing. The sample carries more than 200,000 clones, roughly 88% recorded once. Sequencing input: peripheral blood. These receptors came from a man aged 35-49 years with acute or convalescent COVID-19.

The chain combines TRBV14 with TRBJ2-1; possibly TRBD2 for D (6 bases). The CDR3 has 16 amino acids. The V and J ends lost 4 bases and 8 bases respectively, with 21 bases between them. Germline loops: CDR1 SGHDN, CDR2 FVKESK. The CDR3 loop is CASSLIGTWLEDEQFF. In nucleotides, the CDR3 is TGTGCCAGCAGCCTAATTGGGACTTGGCTCGAGGATGAGCAGTTCTTC.

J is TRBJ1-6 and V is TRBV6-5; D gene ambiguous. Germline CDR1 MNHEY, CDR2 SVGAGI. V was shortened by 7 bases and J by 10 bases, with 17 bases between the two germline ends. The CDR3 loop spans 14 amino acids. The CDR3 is CASNGGKEYSPLHF. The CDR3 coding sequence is TGTGCCAGCAACGGAGGGAAGGAGTACTCACCCCTCCACTTT.

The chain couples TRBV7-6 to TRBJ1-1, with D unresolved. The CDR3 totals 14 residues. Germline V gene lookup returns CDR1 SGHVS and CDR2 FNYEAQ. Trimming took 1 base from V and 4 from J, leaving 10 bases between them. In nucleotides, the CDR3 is TGTGCCAGCAGCTTAGACATCCGGGGCACTGAAGCTTTCTTT. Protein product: CASSLDIRGTEAFF.

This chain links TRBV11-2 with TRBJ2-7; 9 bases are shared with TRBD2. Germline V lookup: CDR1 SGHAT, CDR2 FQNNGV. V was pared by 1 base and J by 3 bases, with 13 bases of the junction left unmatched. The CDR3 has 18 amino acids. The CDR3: CASSLVPPEVAGVYEQYF. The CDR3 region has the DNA TGTGCCAGCAGCTTAGTCCCCCCGGAGGTAGCGGGAGTCTACGAGCAGTACTTC.

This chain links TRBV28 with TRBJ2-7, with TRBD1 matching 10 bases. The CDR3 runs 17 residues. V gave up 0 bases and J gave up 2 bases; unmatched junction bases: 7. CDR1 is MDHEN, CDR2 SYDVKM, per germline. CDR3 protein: CASSLWTSGTGAYEQYF. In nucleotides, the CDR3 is TGTGCCAGCAGTTTATGGACAAGTGGGACAGGGGCCTACGAGCAGTACTTC.

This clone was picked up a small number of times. The CDR3, as DNA: TGCGCCAGCAGCCTAGGGACAGGGGGAACCGGGGAGCTGTTTTTT. It encodes CASSLGTGGTGELFF. The chain employs TRBV4-1 and TRBJ2-2, with 11 bases lining up with TRBD1. The CDR3 extends over 15 amino acids. CDR1 is MGHRA, CDR2 YSYEKL, per germline. V lost 4 bases, J lost 5 bases, and 3 bases stayed unmatched.

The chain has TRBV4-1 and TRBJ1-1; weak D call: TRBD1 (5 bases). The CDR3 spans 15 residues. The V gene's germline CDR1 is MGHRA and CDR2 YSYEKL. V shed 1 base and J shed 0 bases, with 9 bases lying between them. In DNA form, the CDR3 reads TGCGCCAGCAGCCAAGGAGACAGAATGAACACTGAAGCTTTCTTT. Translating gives CASSQGDRMNTEAFF.

The CDR3: CASSLSGGDTGELFF. As DNA, the CDR3 is TGCGCCAGCAGCTTGTCAGGGGGCGACACCGGGGAGCTGTTTTTT. The gene calls are TRBV5-1 and TRBJ2-2, with 8 bases aligning to TRBD1. Germline trimming cut 1 base from V and 3 bases from J; bases unmatched to any gene: 2. The CDR3 is made up of 15 amino acids. CDR1 and CDR2 from the germline V gene are SGHRS and YFSETQ.

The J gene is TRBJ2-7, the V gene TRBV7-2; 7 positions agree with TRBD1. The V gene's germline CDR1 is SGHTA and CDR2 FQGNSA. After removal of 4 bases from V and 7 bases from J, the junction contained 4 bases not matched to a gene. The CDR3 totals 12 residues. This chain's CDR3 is CASSSTGYEQYF. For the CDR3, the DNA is TGTGCCAGCAGCTCGACAGGGTATGAGCAGTACTTC.

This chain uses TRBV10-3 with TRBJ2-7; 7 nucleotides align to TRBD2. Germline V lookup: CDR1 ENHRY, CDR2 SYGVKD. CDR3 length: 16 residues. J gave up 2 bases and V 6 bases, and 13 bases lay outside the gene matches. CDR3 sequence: CAIRGSSGLFPYEQYF. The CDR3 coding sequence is TGTGCCATCAGAGGAAGTAGCGGGCTTTTCCCCTACGAGCAGTACTTC.

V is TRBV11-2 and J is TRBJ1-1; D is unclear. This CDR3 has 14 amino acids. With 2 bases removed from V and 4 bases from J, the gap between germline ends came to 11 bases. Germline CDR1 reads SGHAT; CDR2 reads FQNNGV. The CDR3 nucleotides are TGTGCCAGCAGCTTATCGCAGGTTACCACTGAAGCTTTCTTT. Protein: CASSLSQVTTEAFF.

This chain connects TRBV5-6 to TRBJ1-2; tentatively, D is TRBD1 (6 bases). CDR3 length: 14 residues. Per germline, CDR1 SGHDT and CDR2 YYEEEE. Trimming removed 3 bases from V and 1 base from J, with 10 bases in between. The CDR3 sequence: CASSSRGVNYGYTF. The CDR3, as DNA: TGTGCCAGCAGCTCCAGGGGTGTTAACTATGGCTACACCTTC.

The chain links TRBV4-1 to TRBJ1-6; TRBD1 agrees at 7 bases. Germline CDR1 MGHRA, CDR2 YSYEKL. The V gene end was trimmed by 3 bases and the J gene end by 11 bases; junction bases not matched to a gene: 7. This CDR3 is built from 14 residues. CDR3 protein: CASSQTIQGTPLHF. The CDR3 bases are TGCGCCAGCAGCCAGACCATACAGGGGACACCCCTCCACTTT.

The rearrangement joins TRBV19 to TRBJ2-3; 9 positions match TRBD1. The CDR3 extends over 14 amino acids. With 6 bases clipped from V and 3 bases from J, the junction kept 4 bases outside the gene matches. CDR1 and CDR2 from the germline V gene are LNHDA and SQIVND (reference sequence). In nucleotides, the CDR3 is TGTGCCAGTAGCCTGGGGACAGGGACAGATACGCAGTATTTT. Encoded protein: CASSLGTGTDTQYF.

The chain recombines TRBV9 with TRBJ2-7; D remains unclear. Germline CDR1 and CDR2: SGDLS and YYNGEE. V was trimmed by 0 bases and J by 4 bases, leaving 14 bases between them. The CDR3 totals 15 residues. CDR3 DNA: TGTGCCAGCAGCGTAGCTGGGCACGGCAATTACGAGCAGTACTTC. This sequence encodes CASSVAGHGNYEQYF.

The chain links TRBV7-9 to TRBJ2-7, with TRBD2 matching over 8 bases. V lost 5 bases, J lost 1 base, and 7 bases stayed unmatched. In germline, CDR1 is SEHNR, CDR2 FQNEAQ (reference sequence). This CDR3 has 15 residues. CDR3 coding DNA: TGTGCCAGCAGCCGCGGGGCGGGAGGATCCTACGAGCAGTACTTC. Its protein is CASSRGAGGSYEQYF.

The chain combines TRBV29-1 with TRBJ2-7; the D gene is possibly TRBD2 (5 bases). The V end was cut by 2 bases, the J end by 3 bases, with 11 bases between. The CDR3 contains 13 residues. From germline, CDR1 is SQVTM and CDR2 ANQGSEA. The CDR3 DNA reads TGCAGCGTTGAAACTAGGCTACACTACGAGCAGTACTTC. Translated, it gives CSVETRLHYEQYF.

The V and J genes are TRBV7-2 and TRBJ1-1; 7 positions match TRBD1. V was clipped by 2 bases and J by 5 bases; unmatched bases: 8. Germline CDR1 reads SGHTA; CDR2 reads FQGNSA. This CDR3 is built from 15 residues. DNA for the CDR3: TGTGCCAGCAGCTTATATGTAACAGGGGTAACTGAAGCTTTCTTT. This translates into CASSLYVTGVTEAFF.

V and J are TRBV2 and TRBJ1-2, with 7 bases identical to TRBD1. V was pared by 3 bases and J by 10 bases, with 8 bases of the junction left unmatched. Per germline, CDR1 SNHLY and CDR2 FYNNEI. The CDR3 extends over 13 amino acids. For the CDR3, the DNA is TGTGCCAGCAGTGATCGTGACAGGGTAAACTACACCTTC. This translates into CASSDRDRVNYTF.

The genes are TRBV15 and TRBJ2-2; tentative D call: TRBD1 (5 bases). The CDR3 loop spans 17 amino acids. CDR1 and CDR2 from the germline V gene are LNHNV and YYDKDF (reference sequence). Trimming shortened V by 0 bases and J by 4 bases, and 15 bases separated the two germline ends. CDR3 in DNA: TGTGCCACCAGCAGAGATAGGGCAGGGTGGGGCACCGGGGAGCTGTTTTTT. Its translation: CATSRDRAGWGTGELFF. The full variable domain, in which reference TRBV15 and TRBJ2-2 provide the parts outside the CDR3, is DAMVIQNPRYQVTQFGKPVTLSCSQTLNHNVMYWYQQKSSQAPKLLFHYYDKDFNNEADTPDNFQSRRPNTSFCFLDIRSPGLGDTAMYLCATSRDRAGWGTGELFFGEGSRLTVL.

The CDR3 bases are TGTGCCAGCAGTCGACAGGGATCGAACACCGGGGAGCTGTTTTTT. This sequence encodes CASSRQGSNTGELFF. The J gene is TRBJ2-2, the V gene TRBV14; 7 positions match TRBD1. CDR3 length: 15 amino acids. V lost 6 bases to trimming and J lost 0 bases; unmatched junction nucleotides: 4. Germline V gives CDR1 SGHDN, CDR2 FVKESK. The entire variable domain, with the rest obtained from reference TRBV14 and TRBJ2-2, is as follows: EAGVTQFPSHSVIEKGQTVTLRCDPISGHDNLYWYRRVMGKEIKFLLHFVKESKQDESGMPNNRFLAERTGGTYSTLKVQPAELEDSGVYFCASSRQGSNTGELFFGEGSRLTVL.